Sequencing of this T cell receptor (beta chain) was carried out in a study of patients and donors after allogeneic stem cell transplantation. TCRdb itself ran the RT-PCR reads through MiXCR, one entry per CDR3 protein. Among about a million distinct CDR3 sequences listed, 18% were seen once. V dropped 3 bases and J dropped 5; count of bases not matched to a gene: 8. This CDR3 is 15 amino acids long. Germline V gene sequence: CDR1 DFQATT, CDR2 SNEGSKA (reference sequence). The sequenced sample was blood, either unsorted or a sorted T cell fraction (not recorded which). The chain recombines TRBV20-1 with TRBJ2-2; 8 bases map to TRBD1. The origin of this receptor is a human donor who was either an allogeneic HSCT recipient or a stem cell or donor lymphocyte infusion donor (not recorded which). It is not recorded whose cells these are; they may come from a transplant donor. CDR3: CSASLGQGATGELFF. DNA of the CDR3: TGCAGTGCTAGTTTAGGGCAGGGGGCAACCGGGGAGCTGTTTTTT.